The 12 T cell receptor beta chains below all came from one sample that was sequenced in a study of cytomegalovirus exposure and HLA in healthy donors. Primers for the PCR totalled 60 Vbeta and 13 Jbeta. This table comes from immunoSEQ multiplex PCR, and its TCRdb copy is limited to in-frame clones, with some not included. The table lists under 200,000 clones, roughly 80% of them singletons, with approximately 3.9% in the top ten. Sample: PBMCs. These receptors all stem from a man in his fifties or sixties in good health and CMV-seronegative.

This clone was seen a few times. This chain's CDR3 is CASSLREDTIYF. CDR3 nucleotides: TGTGCCAGCAGCTTAAGGGAGGACACCATATATTTT. The chain carries TRBV7-6 and TRBJ1-3; no clear D gene. V was cut by 2 bases and J by 8 bases, with 7 bases left in between. The CDR3 has 12 residues. In germline, CDR1 is SGHVS, CDR2 FNYEAQ.

The V and J genes are TRBV2 and TRBJ1-3; a weak D match, TRBD1 (6 bases). This CDR3 spans 14 amino acids. Trimming cost V 11 bases and J 0 bases, with 14 bases left between them. In germline, CDR1 is SNHLY, CDR2 FYNNEI. DNA for the CDR3: TGTGCCTCCAGGGGTGGAGACTCTGGAAACACCATATATTTT. Residues: CASRGGDSGNTIYF. The variable domain in full, with the rest retrieved from reference TRBV2 and TRBJ1-3, is EPEVTQTPSHQVTQMGQEVILRCVPISNHLYFYWYRQILGQKVEFLVSFYNNEISEKSEIFDDQFSVERPDGSNFTLKIRSTKLEDSAMYFCASRGGDSGNTIYFGEGSWLTVV.

The rearrangement uses TRBV6-1 and TRBJ1-6, with 11 bases fitting TRBD1. Germline V gene lookup returns CDR1 MNHNS and CDR2 SASEGT. CDR3 length equals 14 residues. Unmatched junction bases numbered 3, after V lost 4 bases and J lost 10 bases. Written as DNA, the CDR3 is TGTGCCAGCAGTGGTTGGACAGGGGGCTCACCCCTCCACTTT. Translation gives CASSGWTGGSPLHF.

This chain joins TRBV9 and TRBJ2-5; D may be TRBD2 (6 bases). The V gene lost 3 bases and the J gene lost 4 bases, with 13 bases spanning the gap. This CDR3 contains 14 residues. CDR1 and CDR2 (germline): SGDLS, YYNGEE. The CDR3: CASSDGGPGETQYF. For the CDR3, the DNA is TGTGCCAGCAGCGACGGGGGACCGGGAGAGACCCAGTACTTC.

This chain connects TRBV10-3 to TRBJ1-4; TRBD1 is a possible D gene (5 bases). Germline V gene data show CDR1 as ENHRY and CDR2 as SYGVKD. CDR3 size: 17 residues. Trimming left V 4 bases short and J 5 bases short, with 20 bases between. CDR3 residues: CAISAAVLTENNEKLFF. In DNA, the CDR3 is TGTGCCATCAGTGCCGCTGTCTTGACAGAGAACAATGAAAAACTGTTTTTT.

This chain uses TRBV19 with TRBJ2-3, with D tentatively TRBD1 (6 bases). The CDR3 totals 16 residues. In germline, CDR1 is LNHDA, CDR2 SQIVND (reference sequence). Trimming pared 7 bases from V and 4 bases from J, leaving 21 bases between. The CDR3: CASKIRDTFPSDTQYF. As DNA, the CDR3 is TGTGCCAGTAAGATCCGGGACACCTTTCCATCAGATACGCAGTATTTT.

CDR3 residues: CASSPRTGANEKLFF. As DNA, the CDR3 is TGTGCCAGCAGCCCAAGGACAGGGGCTAATGAAAAACTGTTTTTT. This sequence joins TRBV5-4 and TRBJ1-4, with TRBD1 matching over 9 bases. This CDR3 has 15 amino acids. V lost 4 bases and J lost 3; bases outside the gene matches: 4. Germline V CDR1 and CDR2: SGHNT, YYREEE (reference sequence).

This chain joins TRBV7-2 and TRBJ1-1; D gene ambiguous. The CDR3 is 14 amino acids. Trimming shortened V by 5 bases and J by 5 bases, and 15 bases separated the two germline ends. Germline V gene data show CDR1 as SGHTA and CDR2 as FQGNSA. This CDR3 is CASSGQLGGTEAFF. The CDR3, as DNA: TGTGCCAGCAGCGGGCAACTGGGTGGGACTGAAGCTTTCTTT.

This clone was counted only a few times. The rearrangement links TRBV5-6 to TRBJ1-4; 8 nucleotides line up with TRBD1. The V and J ends lost 3 bases and 8 bases, in that order; junction bases with no gene match: 6. Germline lookup yields CDR1 SGHDT and CDR2 YYEEEE. The CDR3 extends over 14 amino acids. Here the CDR3 DNA reads TGTGCCAGCAGCTCGACAGGGGCGGGGGAAAAACTGTTTTTT. Amino acids: CASSSTGAGEKLFF.

The V call is TRBV7-2, the J call TRBJ1-5; no clear D. This CDR3 has 14 residues. V shed 4 bases and J shed 3 bases, with 10 bases lying between them. From germline, CDR1 is SGHTA and CDR2 FQGNSA. CDR3 residues: CASSSDFTNQPQHF. DNA for the CDR3: TGTGCCAGCAGCTCCGACTTTACCAATCAGCCCCAGCATTTT.

As DNA, the CDR3 is TGCGCCAGCAGCCAAGGACTAGCGGGGGTGTATGAGCAGTTCTTC. Translating it yields CASSQGLAGVYEQFF. The rearrangement joins TRBV4-3 to TRBJ2-1; 12 nucleotides match TRBD2. CDR1 and CDR2 from the germline V gene are LGHNA and YSLEER. Trimming at V came to 1 base and at J to 8 bases, leaving 3 bases not matched to a gene. This CDR3 has 15 amino acids.

The chain is built from TRBV2 and TRBJ1-1, with 8 positions matching TRBD1. Germline assignment: CDR1 SNHLY and CDR2 FYNNEI. V shed 8 bases and J 4 bases; nucleotides not matched to a gene: 9. CDR3 length: 14 amino acids. Written as DNA, the CDR3 is TGTGCCAGCTCTGAACAGGGGGGAGCCACTGAAGCTTTCTTT. Amino acid sequence: CASSEQGGATEAFF.